This T cell receptor (beta chain) appears in the sequencing data of a study of blood T cell repertoires in COVID-19. Only in-frame clones appear in the TCRdb table, and some are missing; sequencing was by immunoSEQ multiplex PCR. The table records about 80,000 clones, under 90% of them present only once. With 3 bases removed from V and 11 bases from J, the gap between germline ends came to 8 bases. The CDR3 has 12 amino acids. CDR1 and CDR2 from the germline V gene are SNHLY and FYNNEI. The chain has TRBV2 and TRBJ1-6; possibly TRBD1 for D (5 bases). The clonotype originates from a human donor in a cohort sampled during active COVID-19. Sequencing input: peripheral blood. CDR3 protein: CASSDRVPPLHF. CDR3 DNA: TGTGCCAGCAGTGACAGGGTTCCACCCCTCCACTTT.